Listed below are T cell receptor beta chains from one sample, sequenced in a study of blood T cell repertoires in COVID-19. The protocol was immunoSEQ multiplex PCR, while the TCRdb copy is restricted to in-frame clones and leaves out a portion. The repertoire has roughly 59,000 clones, around four fifths of them found once; the top ten carry 10% to 15%. The sequencing sample was made of peripheral blood. Receptors originate from an elderly man with acute or convalescent COVID-19. Both conserved end residues are part of each CDR3. The order of the fields is D gene, V gene, clone size, J gene, CDR3 protein, CDR3 DNA. The D gene is left open where the match is weak. Rows may omit the clone size; those that give it use once, few, many or a size class.

>.|TRBV5-1|few|TRBJ2-3
CASSFQGWTDTQYF
TGCGCCAGCAGCTTCCAGGGCTGGACAGATACGCAGTATTTT
>.|TRBV2|.|TRBJ2-7
CASSEWLRGTNEQYF
TGTGCCAGCAGTGAATGGCTAAGGGGGACGAACGAGCAGTACTTC
>.|TRBV30|.|TRBJ1-1
CAWIPVATPNTEAFF
TGTGCCTGGATTCCTGTAGCAACCCCGAACACTGAAGCTTTCTTT
>TRBD1|TRBV4-1|.|TRBJ1-2
CASSQVLGQRSNYGYTF
TGCGCCAGCAGCCAAGTCCTGGGACAGCGGTCTAACTATGGCTACACCTTC
>TRBD2|TRBV11-2|medium-sized|TRBJ2-2
CASSSSGRTGELFF
TGTGCCAGCAGCTCTAGCGGGAGGACAGGGGAGCTGTTTTTT
>.|TRBV7-2|.|TRBJ2-1
CASSLDYQAYNEQFF
TGTGCCAGCAGCTTGGACTATCAAGCCTACAATGAGCAGTTCTTC
>.|TRBV28|few|TRBJ1-5
CASSLWRLRRSNQPQHF
TGTGCCAGCAGTTTATGGAGATTACGTCGTAGCAATCAGCCCCAGCATTTT
>TRBD1|TRBV11-2|.|TRBJ1-5
CASSAGTGQNQPQHF
TGTGCCAGCAGCGCCGGGACAGGACAAAATCAGCCCCAGCATTTT
>.|TRBV24-1|.|TRBJ2-5
CATSDVKTQYF
TGTGCCACCAGTGACGTAAAGACCCAGTACTTC
>TRBD1|TRBV3-1/TRBV3-2|few|TRBJ1-6
CASSPGQGDSPLHF
TGTGCCAGCAGCCCCGGCCAGGGGGATTCACCCCTCCACTTT
>.|TRBV5-1|.|TRBJ2-7
CASRPGLNYEQYF
TGCGCCAGCAGACCTGGACTTAATTACGAGCAGTACTTC